This record covers a single T cell receptor (beta chain). What it binds is not known. How the authors handled the data: ImmunoSEQ output held junction-only sequences without quality scores, so filtering differed. Profiled with immunoSEQ multiplex PCR; TCRdb holds only in-frame clones, not every one. The V and J calls and the clone size are those of that table, but D and trimming were determined from the DNA. The sample lists roughly 590,000 clones; 95% to 96% were seen once. The CDR3 runs 15 residues. CDR1 MDHEN and CDR2 SYDVKM come from the germline V gene. Trimming cost V 6 bases and J 0 bases, with 12 bases left between them. Naive CD8 cells lacked CD45RO and underwent positive selection for CCR7, leaving out terminally differentiated effector memory CD45RA+ cells. These data belong to a study of shared clonotypes between healthy human individuals. Overall study context: Aged between 18 and 49, the donors were a couple of women and three men. Plates per donor: three CD4 naive, three CD4 memory, two CD8 naive, one CD8 memory.

Study observations and caveats: Approximately 4.6% of naive CD4 clonotypes were shared across a handful of donors.

Sequenced input: naive CD8+ T cells sorted from blood. The chain combines TRBV28 with TRBJ2-1; D ambiguous. The receptor's source is a woman aged 25-40 years in good health. The CDR3 DNA sequence: TGTGCCAGCAGAGAAGACGGTAGCTCCTACAATGAGCAGTTCTTC. This translates into CASREDGSSYNEQFF. The full variable domain, completed using reference TRBV28 and TRBJ2-1, is DVKVTQSSRYLVKRTGEKVFLECVQDMDHENMFWYRQDPGLGLRLIYFSYDVKMKEKGDIPEGYSVSREKKERFSLILESASTNQTSMYLCASREDGSSYNEQFFGPGTRLTVL.